Presented here are 10 T cell receptor beta chains from one specimen sequenced in a study of post-analysis software for immune sequencing data (dated by TCRdb to about 2015). The time point label, read with the paper, signifies: second blood draw from one MS patient after hematopoietic stem cell transplantation. The method was PCR. Data came from an Illumina HiSeq 2500. To reduce PCR and sequencing biases, unique molecular identifiers were built into the TCR beta cDNA libraries. In-frame beta chains were kept once TCRdb had trimmed the public reads at Q25 with fastp and called clones with MiXCR. Merged by CDR3 protein, the rows form single entries marked with the most common genes and DNA. This sample comprises about 160,000 distinct CDR3 sequences, about 34% of them detected only once. The ten largest clones capture over 25% of the sample. The specimen was blood, collected after autologous hematopoietic stem cell transplantation. The receptors here all came from a girl aged 5-17 years with multiple sclerosis. Donor details come from another sample of the same person, matched by shared clones.

J is TRBJ2-5 and V is TRBV29-1, with D possibly TRBD2 on 5 matching bases. The length of the CDR3 is 15 residues. Trimming took 1 base from V and 4 from J, leaving 16 bases between them. Germline CDR1 is SQVTM and CDR2 is ANQGSEA. CDR3 bases: TGCAGCGTTGAAGCTGGGGAGTATGCTAGAGAGACCCAGTACTTC. Protein sequence: CSVEAGEYARETQYF.

In this sample, this clonotype turned up a few times. V gene TRBV12-3 or TRBV12-4 combines with J gene TRBJ1-5, with a tentative D call TRBD1 (6 bases). This CDR3 region has 17 residues. The V gene lost 2 bases and the J gene lost 6 bases, with 20 bases spanning the gap. CDR3 DNA sequence: TGTGCCAGCAGTTTACTACAGGGAGGGTTAGCTGGTCAGCCCCAGCATTTT. Its translation is CASSLLQGGLAGQPQHF.

In its sample, this clonotype was seen a few times. The chain carries TRBV28 and TRBJ2-7; 12 bases fit TRBD2. Looked up from germline, CDR1 is MDHEN and CDR2 is SYDVKM. Unmatched junction bases numbered 11, after V lost 3 bases and J lost 5 bases. The CDR3 is 17 residues long. Here the CDR3 DNA reads TGTGCCAGCAGTTTCCGGACTAGCGGGATAAGAAGGAACGAGCAGTACTTC. Protein product: CASSFRTSGIRRNEQYF.

This clonotype was picked up one time. The chain recombines TRBV4-1 with TRBJ2-1; D might be TRBD2 (6 bases). V lost 0 bases to trimming and J lost 7 bases, with 22 bases between them. Germline CDR1 is MGHRA and CDR2 is YSYEKL. The CDR3 is 18 residues long. The CDR3 region is CASSQDPVLARGSNEQFF. DNA of the CDR3: TGCGCCAGCAGCCAAGATCCAGTACTAGCTCGAGGGAGTAATGAGCAGTTCTTC.

This sequence joins TRBV12-3 or TRBV12-4 and TRBJ2-1; 7 nucleotides line up with TRBD2. Unmatched junction bases numbered 9, after V lost 1 base and J lost 9 bases. CDR3 length: 15 amino acids. The CDR3 is CASSLESSGKGEQFF. In nucleotides, the CDR3 is TGTGCCAGCAGTTTAGAGTCTAGCGGTAAGGGTGAGCAGTTCTTC.

CDR3 DNA: TGCAGTGCTAGCCTGACAGGGGGCCGGAGGCGAGAGACCCAGTACTTC. It translates to CSASLTGGRRRETQYF. The V gene is TRBV20-1, the J gene TRBJ2-5; 10 bases agree with TRBD1. This CDR3 region has 16 residues. The trim removed 3 bases at V and 4 bases at J, leaving 11 bases unmatched. The germline V gene has CDR1 DFQATT and CDR2 SNEGSKA (reference sequence).

This clonotype has only a few counts. CDR3 sequence (DNA): TGTGCCAGCAGCTTAGCGACAGGCCATCCAGCTGGGGGCTACGAGCAGTACTTC. The encoded protein is CASSLATGHPAGGYEQYF. This rearrangement joins TRBV7-8 to TRBJ2-7; D may be TRBD1 (6 bases). V lost 0 bases to trimming and J lost 3 bases, with 21 bases between them. The CDR3 spans 18 residues. CDR1 is SGHVS and CDR2 is FQNEAQ in the germline V gene. Full variable domain (missing parts from reference TRBV7-8 and TRBJ2-7): GAGVSQSPRYKVAKRGQDVALRCDPISGHVSLFWYQQALGQGPEFLTYFQNEAQLDKSGLPSDRFFAERPEGSVSTLKIQRTQQEDSAVYLCASSLATGHPAGGYEQYFGPGTRLTVT.

This chain links TRBV24-1 with TRBJ2-1; 7 bases agree with TRBD2. The CDR3 consists of 15 residues. V lost 5 bases to trimming and J lost 5 bases; unmatched junction nucleotides: 8. Germline CDR1 is KGHDR and CDR2 is SFDVKD. The CDR3 sequence: CATSGRGSANNEQFF. In DNA, the CDR3 is TGTGCCACCAGTGGTCGCGGGAGCGCAAACAATGAGCAGTTCTTC.

The chain uses TRBV12-3 or TRBV12-4 and TRBJ2-4; D is ambiguous. Trimming removed 3 bases from V and 1 base from J, with 25 bases in between. The CDR3 is 20 residues long. CDR3 DNA sequence: TGTGCCAGCAGTTTCGCCGCGAAATTAGCTTTCGGGTGGGCCAAAAACATTCAGTACTTC. Protein product: CASSFAAKLAFGWAKNIQYF.

The V gene is TRBV20-1, the J gene TRBJ2-7; D might be TRBD1 (5 bases). V gave up 2 bases and J gave up 6 bases, with 14 bases separating them. This CDR3 has 13 residues. Germline V gene lookup returns CDR1 DFQATT and CDR2 SNEGSKA (reference sequence). This chain's CDR3 is CSARKQVSGEQYF. The CDR3, as DNA: TGCAGTGCTAGAAAACAGGTCTCGGGCGAGCAGTACTTC.